This TCR beta chain was profiled in a study of blood T cell repertoires in COVID-19. The V segment lost 1 base and the J segment 13 bases; nucleotides outside the gene matches: 9. This CDR3 is built from 15 residues. In germline, CDR1 is SGHTA, CDR2 FQGNSA. Per the original data handling: Estimates of nucleated cell counts were drawn from the amplification of reference gene primers. Here immunoSEQ multiplex PCR was the method, and the copy in TCRdb shows in-frame clones only, minus some. V, J and clone size are those of that table, while D and trimming were read from the DNA. The profile covers about 220,000 clones, with roughly 84% appearing a single time and 3.6% taken by the ten largest.

The chain combines TRBV7-2 with TRBJ2-1; 11 nucleotides match TRBD2. The specimen was peripheral blood. The receptor was isolated from a woman of 80 years or more with acute or convalescent COVID-19. This CDR3 reads CASSLVSGGDQNQFF. CDR3 bases: TGTGCCAGCAGCTTAGTTAGCGGGGGGGACCAGAATCAGTTCTTC.